In its sample, the clone carrying this T cell receptor beta chain was seen once. Authors' analysis steps: Amplified reference gene primers provided the basis for estimating nucleated cell counts. Generated by immunoSEQ multiplex PCR, the TCRdb table keeps only in-frame clones and is missing some. Clone size and the V and J calls come from that table; the DNA yielded D and trimming. This sample yields about 160,000 clones, of which about 80% are seen a single time; roughly 8.4% belongs to the top ten. This CDR3 spans 11 amino acids. From germline, CDR1 is SGHDT and CDR2 YYEEEE. V dropped 5 bases and J dropped 1 base, with 3 bases sitting between them. The data were taken from a study of blood T cell repertoires in COVID-19. The overall study: Some COVID-19 samples were acute and others convalescent; all came from the United States, Italy and Spain. Sample material is recorded as cDNA or gDNA derived from T cells, B-cell-depleted T cells, or PBMCs.

Sequencing was done on a sample of peripheral blood. This chain links TRBV5-6 with TRBJ1-2; no clear D gene. The source is a man aged 55 to 70 with acute or convalescent COVID-19. The chain's CDR3 is CASSNNYGYTF. In DNA form, the CDR3 reads TGTGCCAGCAGTAATAACTATGGCTACACCTTC.